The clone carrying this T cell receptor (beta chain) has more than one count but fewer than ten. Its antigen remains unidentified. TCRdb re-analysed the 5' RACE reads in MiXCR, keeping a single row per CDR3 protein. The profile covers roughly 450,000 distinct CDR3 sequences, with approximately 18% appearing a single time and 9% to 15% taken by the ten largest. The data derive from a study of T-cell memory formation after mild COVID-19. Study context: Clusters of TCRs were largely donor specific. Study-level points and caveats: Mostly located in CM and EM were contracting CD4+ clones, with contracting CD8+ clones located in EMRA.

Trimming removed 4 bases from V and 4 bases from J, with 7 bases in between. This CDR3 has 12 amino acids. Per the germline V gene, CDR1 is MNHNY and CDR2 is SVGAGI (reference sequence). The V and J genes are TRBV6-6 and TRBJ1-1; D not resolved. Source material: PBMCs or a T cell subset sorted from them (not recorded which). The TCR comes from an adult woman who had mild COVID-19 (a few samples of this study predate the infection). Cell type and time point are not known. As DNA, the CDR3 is TGTGCCAGCAGTTTCTGGACCACTGAAGCTTTCTTT. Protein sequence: CASSFWTTEAFF.